This TCR beta chain derives from a study of blood T cell repertoires in COVID-19 (dated by TCRdb to the early 2020s). In terms of the full investigation: Samples from collaborators originated in the United States, Italy and Spain and spanned both the acute and convalescent phases of COVID-19. The material from the prospective study consisted of cDNA or gDNA derived from T cells, B-cell-depleted T cells, or PBMCs. Samples were obtained from the ongoing ImmuneRACE study (first 160 participants) and from about 1,300 subjects provided by 6 global collaborators. Nearly every sample came with metadata listing a de-identified subject ID, COVID-19 status, age in years and sex. Subjects who had been exposed to COVID-19, were actively infected with it, or had recovered from it provided the deeply sampled blood TCRbeta repertoires that made up the dataset. Where HLA class I and class II types were available, the types were taken from metadata supplied by the sample provider, not from assay-based typing. A freely available public database, intended as a resource for researchers studying the immune response to SARS-CoV-2, is where the repertoires were released. The study at large found these results: The quantity of clinical and demographic metadata differed by source and by participant and was supplied without curation.

The CDR3 covers 13 residues, taking in both the cysteine and the phenylalanine. Only the CDR3 portion is preserved as DNA: 39 bases, with reading frame beginning at the first base. Sequences MNHNY (CDR1) and SVGAGI (CDR2) are obtained from the germline V gene (reference sequence). V lost 7 bases and J lost 5 bases; the stretch between them is 14 bases long. TCRbeta CDR3 regions were amplified from genomic DNA by means of the immunoSEQ Assay, a bias-controlled multiplex PCR. Per the source publication's procedure: Within the assay, amplification of reference gene primers was used to estimate how many nucleated cells each sample contained. To quantify the absolute abundance of each unique TCRbeta CDR3 rearrangement, sequence reads were collapsed and filtered. For each sample, productive Simpson clonality was calculated as the square root of Simpson's diversity index across productive rearrangements. TCRdb took over this immuneACCESS table, retaining in-frame rearrangements with V and J assigned. Such tables are incomplete; in checked studies, under half of the missing clones stem from an unresolved V gene, and the remainder is unexplained. The V and J calls and clone size come from that table; D and trimming were worked out from the DNA. In this sample the table shows some 390,000 clones, about nine tenths of which occur a single time. Clones ranked in the top ten supply about 1.4% of the sample.

At one collaborating source in Seattle, patients were enrolled during active infection and were followed longitudinally through the course of disease. The collaborating institutions used their own protocols to collect whole blood in K2EDTA tubes. For TCRbeta analysis, collaborator samples were shipped as frozen whole blood, as isolated PBMCs, or as DNA extracted from either sample type. In regard to this clone: The clone's antigen remains unknown. Per-base quality was not reported, and no clone a single base away is much larger than it.

The sequence is built from TRBV6-6 and TRBJ1-1, with an unclear D gene assignment. The sequence derives from a woman aged 35 to 49 with COVID-19, enrolled during active disease. Material for sequencing was peripheral blood. This receptor has the CDR3 CASTPRLTTEAFF. The DNA sequence follows: TGTGCCAGCACCCCCCGATTGACTACTGAAGCTTTCTTT.